The present T cell receptor beta chain was sequenced within a study of shared clonotypes between healthy human individuals. TCRdb's copy holds only in-frame clones and misses some; the assay was immunoSEQ multiplex PCR. The table has 450,000 to 500,000 clones, around 73% seen once. CDR3 size: 12 residues. Trimming left V 7 bases short and J 4 bases short, with 13 bases between. CDR1 is SQVTM, CDR2 ANQGSEA, per germline. Everyone who donated was a Caucasian adult who lived in Nashville, Tennessee. Sequencing used PBMCs. The sequence derives from a middle-aged woman in good health. Some clones in this sample may be carry-over from other donors' samples. The genes are TRBV29-1 and TRBJ1-1; maybe TRBD1 (6 bases). The DNA for the CDR3 is TGCAGCGGGGGGGGCTCCCTCACTGAAGCTTTCTTT. It encodes CSGGGSLTEAFF.